Each of the 18 T cell receptor beta chains below was sequenced from the same sample in a study of blood T cell repertoires in COVID-19. Sequencing used immunoSEQ multiplex PCR; TCRdb keeps in-frame clones, though not all of them. The repertoire holds some 73,000 clones, with around nine tenths as singletons. The sequenced sample was peripheral blood. Every receptor here comes from a woman aged 55-70 years with acute or convalescent COVID-19.

The chain is built from TRBV4-2 and TRBJ2-7; D unresolved. Germline CDR1 LGHNA, CDR2 YNFKEQ. The CDR3 has 15 residues. V was cut by 1 base and J by 6 bases, with 16 bases left in between. CDR3 residues: CASSQVFERNREQYF. The CDR3 DNA reads TGTGCCAGCAGCCAAGTGTTCGAGAGAAATCGCGAGCAGTACTTC.

The chain is built from TRBV6-5 and TRBJ2-1; maybe TRBD2 (6 bases). V was shortened by 7 bases and J by 4 bases, with 17 bases between the two germline ends. CDR3 size: 15 residues. CDR1 is MNHEY, CDR2 SVGAGI, per germline. For the CDR3, the DNA is TGTGCCAGCACCCGAGGAGGGGACTCATACAATGAGCAGTTCTTC. This codes for CASTRGGDSYNEQFF.

The chain uses TRBV27 and TRBJ1-6; maybe TRBD1 (5 bases). Germline lookup yields CDR1 MNHEY and CDR2 SMNVEV (reference sequence). The CDR3 is 15 amino acids. Trimming pared 6 bases from V and 7 bases from J, leaving 16 bases between. Written as DNA, the CDR3 is TGTGCCAGCAGACCAGGGTTCAGTCGGAATTCACCCCTCCACTTT. It codes for CASRPGFSRNSPLHF.

This clone has more than one count but fewer than ten. The chain links TRBV5-1 to TRBJ2-3; 7 bases line up with TRBD2. The length of the CDR3 is 14 residues. The germline V gene encodes CDR1 SGHRS and CDR2 YFSETQ. The trim removed 10 bases at V and 0 bases at J, leaving 8 bases unmatched. The CDR3 is CACGRGLSTDTQYF. The CDR3 DNA follows: TGCGCCTGTGGGAGGGGTTTAAGCACAGATACGCAGTATTTT. The whole variable domain, remainder taken from reference TRBV5-1 and TRBJ2-3, is KAGVTQTPRYLIKTRGQQVTLSCSPISGHRSVSWYQQTPGQGLQFLFEYFSETQRNKGNFPGRFSGRQFSNSRSEMNVSTLELGDSALYLCACGRGLSTDTQYFGPGTRLTVL.

The V and J genes are TRBV6-5 and TRBJ2-5; tentative D call: TRBD1 (5 bases). The ends were cut back, 2 bases at V and 5 bases at J, with 15 bases in the middle. The germline CDR1 and CDR2 sequences are MNHEY and SVGAGI. This CDR3 region has 15 residues. The CDR3 DNA sequence: TGTGCCAGCAGTTACCAACAGCCCAAGGGGGAGACCCAGTACTTC. It yields the protein CASSYQQPKGETQYF.

This clone showed up just once. The V call is TRBV9, the J call TRBJ1-5; D is possibly TRBD1 (5 bases). The germline gives CDR1 SGDLS, CDR2 YYNGEE. The CDR3 covers 13 residues. The V and J ends lost 0 bases and 7 bases respectively, with 8 bases between them. CDR3 DNA sequence: TGTGCCAGCAGCGTAGCGGGGGACCAGCCCCAGCATTTT. Translation gives CASSVAGDQPQHF.

This clone showed up just a few times. The genes are TRBV7-2 and TRBJ1-1, with D uncertain. Germline V lookup: CDR1 SGHTA, CDR2 FQGNSA. The CDR3 consists of 14 residues. The V end was cut by 6 bases, the J end by 3 bases, with 14 bases between. The CDR3 DNA reads TGTGCCAGCAGATTATCCGGAGGTTACACTGAAGCTTTCTTT. This gives the protein CASRLSGGYTEAFF.

This chain links TRBV5-1 with TRBJ2-7; D is unresolved. Trimming pared 5 bases from V and 2 bases from J, leaving 11 bases between. Germline CDR1 reads SGHRS; CDR2 reads YFSETQ. The CDR3 has 13 amino acids. The CDR3 DNA reads TGCGCCAGCAGGGGTTCAGGTCCCTACGAGCAGTACTTC. This gives the protein CASRGSGPYEQYF.

The V call is TRBV6-1, the J call TRBJ1-2; TRBD1 matches at 7 bases. Germline loops: CDR1 MNHNS, CDR2 SASEGT. Trimming took 3 bases from V and 8 from J; bases not matched to a gene: 6. The CDR3 has 13 residues. CDR3 sequence: CASSDGWTGGYTF. CDR3 DNA: TGTGCCAGCAGTGATGGGTGGACAGGAGGCTACACCTTC.

This clone was observed a few times. The chain recombines TRBV5-4 with TRBJ2-5; 8 nucleotides align to TRBD2. Germline V lookup: CDR1 SGHNT, CDR2 YYREEE (reference sequence). The CDR3 consists of 16 residues. With 4 bases clipped from V and 4 bases from J, the junction kept 12 bases outside the gene matches. CDR3 coding DNA: TGTGCCAGCAGCCCGAAAGGCAGTAGCGGGATAGAGACCCAGTACTTC. Translation gives CASSPKGSSGIETQYF.

The chain combines TRBV27 with TRBJ2-7; 7 bases map to TRBD1. The CDR3 length is 15 residues. V dropped 2 bases and J dropped 5; count of bases not matched to a gene: 9. Germline values: CDR1 MNHEY, CDR2 SMNVEV (reference sequence). The CDR3 reads CASSLNFQGVHEQYF. The CDR3 DNA reads TGTGCCAGCAGTTTAAATTTCCAGGGGGTCCACGAGCAGTACTTC.

The chain carries TRBV7-6 and TRBJ2-2; TRBD2 aligns across 7 bases. Unmatched junction bases numbered 7, after V lost 4 bases and J lost 5 bases. This CDR3 contains 15 residues. Germline lookup yields CDR1 SGHVS and CDR2 FNYEAQ. The CDR3 DNA reads as TGTGCCAGCAGCTCCTCCCCCGGGGGGACCGGGGAGCTGTTTTTT. This codes for CASSSSPGGTGELFF.

The chain carries TRBV5-1 and TRBJ2-3, with D uncertain. Germline CDR1 is SGHRS and CDR2 is YFSETQ. Between the trimmed V and J ends, which lost 6 bases and 0 bases, there was a span of 11 bases. The CDR3 extends over 14 amino acids. CDR3 bases: TGCGCCAGCACCCGACAAGCTAGCACAGATACGCAGTATTTT. The encoded protein is CASTRQASTDTQYF.

This chain links TRBV6-1 with TRBJ1-4; D gene ambiguous. Germline loops: CDR1 MNHNS, CDR2 SASEGT. The CDR3 consists of 13 residues. Trimming stripped 0 bases from V and 8 bases from J, with 7 bases between. CDR3: CASSEAPREKLFF. The CDR3 region has the DNA TGTGCCAGCAGTGAAGCTCCTCGGGAAAAACTGTTTTTT.

CDR3 nucleotides: TGCAGCGCAAAAGGGGCGAACACTGAAGCTTTCTTT. This translates into CSAKGANTEAFF. This chain connects TRBV29-1 to TRBJ1-1, with D perhaps TRBD1 (5 bases). The germline CDR1 and CDR2 sequences are SQVTM and ANQGSEA. There are 12 residues in the CDR3. V lost 7 bases and J lost 1, with 10 bases in between.

The genes are TRBV3-1 (or the pseudogene TRBV3-2) and TRBJ1-2, with 11 bases identical to TRBD1. The CDR3 is 15 amino acids. The germline V gene encodes CDR1 LGHDT and CDR2 YNNKEL (reference sequence). V lost 4 bases to trimming and J lost 1 base; unmatched junction nucleotides: 2. The CDR3 coding sequence is TGTGCCAGCAGCCCTGGGACAGGGGGTAACTATGGCTACACCTTC. It yields the protein CASSPGTGGNYGYTF.

The chain couples TRBV28 to TRBJ2-3, with 15 bases aligning to TRBD2. The CDR3 spans 17 residues. Trimming cost V 3 bases and J 5 bases; bases outside gene matches: 6. The germline V gene encodes CDR1 MDHEN and CDR2 SYDVKM. CDR3 residues: CASSFFGLAGGVDTQYF. CDR3 nucleotide sequence: TGTGCCAGCAGTTTCTTCGGACTAGCGGGGGGGGTAGATACGCAGTATTTT.

The chain has TRBV19 and TRBJ1-1, with unresolved D. The CDR3 has 14 residues. CDR1 is LNHDA and CDR2 is SQIVND in the germline V gene (reference sequence). Trimming cost V 6 bases and J 4 bases, with 15 bases left between them. The CDR3 sequence: CASSPPVPSTEAFF. The CDR3 DNA reads as TGTGCCAGTAGCCCTCCGGTCCCGAGCACTGAAGCTTTCTTT.